These T cell receptor beta chains were read from a single sample in a study of early T cells in non-severe SARS-CoV-2 infection. TCRdb fed the 5' RACE reads into MiXCR, producing one record per CDR3 protein. The sample includes some 46,000 distinct CDR3 sequences, under 7.5% of them seen just once. This specimen was whole blood, taken at baseline. These receptors all stem from an adult who was a healthcare worker with PCR-confirmed SARS-CoV-2 infection or an uninfected control (not recorded which). Both conserved end residues are part of each CDR3. D genes are given only for firm matches. Clone size is not always given. Where it is, it says once, few, many or a class for expanded clones.

CDR3 DNA: TGCGCCAGCAGCCAAGATCCCCTTCGGGTATCCCATGAGCAGTTCTTC; CDR3 protein: CASSQDPLRVSHEQFF; J gene: TRBJ2-1; D gene: NA; clone size: NA; V gene: TRBV4-1
CDR3 DNA: TGCGCCAGCAGCCTCCGGACTAGCGGGGGATACGAGCAGTACTTC; CDR3 protein: CASSLRTSGGYEQYF; J gene: TRBJ2-7; D gene: TRBD2; clone size: few; V gene: TRBV4-1
CDR3 DNA: TGTGCCAGAGACCCACGGGACAGCCTCTATGGCTACACCTTC; CDR3 protein: CARDPRDSLYGYTF; J gene: TRBJ1-2; D gene: TRBD1; clone size: NA; V gene: TRBV30
CDR3 DNA: TGTGCCAGCAGTTACTCGATGGCAGGGTACACTGAAGCTTTCTTT; CDR3 protein: CASSYSMAGYTEAFF; J gene: TRBJ1-1; D gene: NA; clone size: few; V gene: TRBV6-2/TRBV6-3
CDR3 DNA: TGTGCCAGCAGCACGGAGCGGGCCCATACGCAGTATTTT; CDR3 protein: CASSTERAHTQYF; J gene: TRBJ2-3; D gene: NA; clone size: few; V gene: TRBV12-3/TRBV12-4
CDR3 DNA: TGTGCCAGCAGTTTTGTGGGTCACGATGAAAAACTGTTTTTT; CDR3 protein: CASSFVGHDEKLFF; J gene: TRBJ1-4; D gene: NA; clone size: few; V gene: TRBV12-3/TRBV12-4
CDR3 DNA: TGCAGTGCTAGAGAGTATGGCTACACCTTC; CDR3 protein: CSAREYGYTF; J gene: TRBJ1-2; D gene: NA; clone size: many; V gene: TRBV20-1
CDR3 DNA: TGCAGTGCTAGAGATACACTAGCGGGGGGGCATTATGAGCAGTTCTTC; CDR3 protein: CSARDTLAGGHYEQFF; J gene: TRBJ2-1; D gene: TRBD2; clone size: many; V gene: TRBV20-1
CDR3 DNA: TGCGCCAGCAGTCAATCGATCAGGAATTCACCCCTCCACTTT; CDR3 protein: CASSQSIRNSPLHF; J gene: TRBJ1-6; D gene: NA; clone size: NA; V gene: TRBV23-1
CDR3 DNA: TGTGCCTGGAGTGGACCGGGGTCCGGCACCTTC; CDR3 protein: CAWSGPGSGTF; J gene: TRBJ1-2; D gene: NA; clone size: few; V gene: TRBV30
CDR3 DNA: TGTGCCTGGAGCCGGGGGACTAGCACAGATACGCAGTATTTT; CDR3 protein: CAWSRGTSTDTQYF; J gene: TRBJ2-3; D gene: NA; clone size: NA; V gene: TRBV30
CDR3 DNA: TGTGCCAGCAGTTTGAAAAGTAGCGGGGGCGGGAGAGAGACCCAGTACTTC; CDR3 protein: CASSLKSSGGGRETQYF; J gene: TRBJ2-5; D gene: TRBD2; clone size: NA; V gene: TRBV12-3/TRBV12-4
CDR3 DNA: TGTGCCAGCAGCGTAGGGGACACAGATACGCAGTATTTT; CDR3 protein: CASSVGDTDTQYF; J gene: TRBJ2-3; D gene: NA; clone size: NA; V gene: TRBV9
CDR3 DNA: TGTGCCAGCAGCCAAATGGTGATCGGGGAGCTGTTTTTT; CDR3 protein: CASSQMVIGELFF; J gene: TRBJ2-2; D gene: NA; clone size: many; V gene: TRBV4-2
CDR3 DNA: TGTGCCAGCAGCTTAGTTTCAGGGCTCAATCAGCCCCAGCATTTT; CDR3 protein: CASSLVSGLNQPQHF; J gene: TRBJ1-5; D gene: NA; clone size: many; V gene: TRBV7-2
CDR3 DNA: TGCAGTGCTTCCGACAGCGTCACTGAAGCTTTCTTT; CDR3 protein: CSASDSVTEAFF; J gene: TRBJ1-1; D gene: NA; clone size: NA; V gene: TRBV20-1
CDR3 DNA: TGCGCCAGCAGCTCCGAGCCCTTTGACAACTTTCCTTTCTCTGGGGCCAACGTCCTGACTTTC; CDR3 protein: CASSSEPFDNFPFSGANVLTF; J gene: TRBJ2-6; D gene: NA; clone size: many; V gene: TRBV5-1
CDR3 DNA: TGTGCCAGCAGCCTAACCCGTCGGAGCTCGCCAGATACGCAGTATTTT; CDR3 protein: CASSLTRRSSPDTQYF; J gene: TRBJ2-3; D gene: NA; clone size: many; V gene: TRBV7-2
CDR3 DNA: TGTGCCAGCAGCTTCGAAGGGATCGATGAGCAGTTCTTC; CDR3 protein: CASSFEGIDEQFF; J gene: TRBJ2-1; D gene: NA; clone size: many; V gene: TRBV11-1
CDR3 DNA: TGTGCCTGGAGTCCAGGGTACAATGAGCAGTTCTTC; CDR3 protein: CAWSPGYNEQFF; J gene: TRBJ2-1; D gene: NA; clone size: many; V gene: TRBV30
CDR3 DNA: TGTGCCAGCAGCCACCGACAGGGCTCGAACACCGGGGAGCTGTTTTTT; CDR3 protein: CASSHRQGSNTGELFF; J gene: TRBJ2-2; D gene: TRBD1; clone size: many; V gene: TRBV3-1
CDR3 DNA: TGTGCCAGCAGTGATTTTACAGCCGAAGCCGGGGAGCTGTTTTTT; CDR3 protein: CASSDFTAEAGELFF; J gene: TRBJ2-2; D gene: NA; clone size: NA; V gene: TRBV2
CDR3 DNA: TGTGCCAGCAGTTACTCGGGGGGCTACGGAAACACCATATATTTT; CDR3 protein: CASSYSGGYGNTIYF; J gene: TRBJ1-3; D gene: NA; clone size: few; V gene: TRBV6-5
CDR3 DNA: TGTGCCAGCAGCTTCTCCCCTGGGGCCCAAGGGATTGGGGCCAACGTCCTGACTTTC; CDR3 protein: CASSFSPGAQGIGANVLTF; J gene: TRBJ2-6; D gene: NA; clone size: few; V gene: TRBV7-8